This is a list of T cell receptor beta chains from one sample in a study of shared clonotypes between healthy human individuals. Sequencing was performed with immunoSEQ multiplex PCR; in TCRdb, only in-frame clones are kept and a portion is missing. This sample has millions of clones, with over 85% found just once. The specimen was naive CD4+ T cells sorted from blood. The receptors derive from a young man in good health. Both conserved end residues are part of each CDR3. A D gene is named only where the DNA matches it firmly.

j_gene | v_gene | d_gene | CDR3aa
TRBJ2-7 | TRBV6-5 | - | CASSYSHMPSYEQYF
TRBJ1-2 | TRBV2 | TRBD1 | CASSRQGANYGYTF
TRBJ2-7 | TRBV7-2 | - | CASAGGGSSYEQYF
TRBJ1-5 | TRBV4-1 | - | CASSQESTVNQPQHF
TRBJ2-4 | TRBV7-2 | - | CASSFDGRAKNIQYF
TRBJ2-5 | TRBV25-1 | - | CASSPGQETQYF
TRBJ2-4 | TRBV2 | - | CASSDRLGILAKNIQYF
TRBJ1-3 | TRBV5-6 | - | CASSWGPSSSGNTIYF
TRBJ2-2 | TRBV6-1 | - | CASMIGLTNTGELFF
TRBJ1-6 | TRBV28 | TRBD1 | CASSQAGGRSSPLHF
TRBJ1-3 | TRBV12-5 | - | CASGSSGGDTIYF
TRBJ2-2 | TRBV6-1 | - | CASSGEGTGELFF
TRBJ1-1 | TRBV10-3 | - | CAISETPGNTEAFF
TRBJ1-3 | TRBV27 | - | CASSPTISGNTIYF
TRBJ1-2 | TRBV27 | TRBD1 | CASSFRGLYGYTF
TRBJ1-1 | TRBV7-8 | - | CASSFIGEAFF
TRBJ2-1 | TRBV19 | TRBD2 | CASSTRTSGRENEQFF
TRBJ2-1 | TRBV20-1 | - | CSARIYNEQFF
TRBJ2-3 | TRBV5-1 | - | CASSFYGVGFTDTQYF
TRBJ2-7 | TRBV7-2 | - | CASSLEAGHFYEQYF
TRBJ2-3 | TRBV6-5 | - | CASRAGGPYTDTQYF
- | TRBV4-1 | - | CASSQHPRAGTGNTIYF
TRBJ2-2 | TRBV25-1 | - | CASSEPQGRTGELFF
TRBJ2-2 | TRBV11-2 | TRBD2 | CASSPGRTSGTGELFF
TRBJ2-7 | TRBV5-4 | TRBD2 | CASSMGLADSYEQYF
TRBJ1-2 | TRBV5-6 | - | CASSLVASALNNYGYTF
TRBJ2-4 | TRBV5-4 | - | CASSLMGRWGNIQYF
TRBJ1-5 | TRBV5-6 | TRBD1 | CASSLRTGGGNQPQHF
TRBJ1-1 | TRBV18 | TRBD1 | CASSPPGTGGQNTEAFF
TRBJ2-5 | TRBV11-1 | - | CASRSDRRSWETQYF
TRBJ2-3 | TRBV27 | TRBD2 | CASSFTAGEADTQYF
TRBJ2-3 | TRBV5-1 | TRBD1 | CASSFLTGGPDTQYF
TRBJ1-2 | TRBV19 | - | CASSSRAENLFGYTF
TRBJ2-2 | TRBV7-2 | - | CASSPGTATGELFF
TRBJ1-2 | TRBV2 | - | CASGDGANYGYTF
TRBJ2-1 | TRBV7-6 | TRBD1 | CASRVGQGETNEQFF
TRBJ2-5 | TRBV5-4 | - | CASSLQGGETQYF
TRBJ1-2 | TRBV2 | TRBD1 | CASSGGRGSTESGYTF
TRBJ1-4 | TRBV9 | - | CASSVLGGASEKLFF
TRBJ1-5 | TRBV19 | - | CASAEGRNQPQHF
TRBJ1-5 | TRBV2 | TRBD1 | CASSYDRGNQPQHF
TRBJ1-1 | TRBV7-2 | TRBD1 | CASSPRTGLGAFF
TRBJ2-1 | TRBV27 | TRBD2 | CASSPRRRLADDSYNEQFF
TRBJ1-1 | TRBV28 | - | CASNPTGMNTEAFF
TRBJ1-5 | TRBV19 | - | CASSTPGALGNQPQHF
TRBJ2-1 | TRBV5-1 | TRBD2 | CASSSKREPTYNEQFF
TRBJ1-1 | TRBV29-1 | - | CSVAALTDTEAFF
TRBJ2-7 | TRBV14 | TRBD2 | CASSRTSGRAYEQYF
TRBJ1-6 | TRBV30 | TRBD1 | CAWRQGYNSPLHF